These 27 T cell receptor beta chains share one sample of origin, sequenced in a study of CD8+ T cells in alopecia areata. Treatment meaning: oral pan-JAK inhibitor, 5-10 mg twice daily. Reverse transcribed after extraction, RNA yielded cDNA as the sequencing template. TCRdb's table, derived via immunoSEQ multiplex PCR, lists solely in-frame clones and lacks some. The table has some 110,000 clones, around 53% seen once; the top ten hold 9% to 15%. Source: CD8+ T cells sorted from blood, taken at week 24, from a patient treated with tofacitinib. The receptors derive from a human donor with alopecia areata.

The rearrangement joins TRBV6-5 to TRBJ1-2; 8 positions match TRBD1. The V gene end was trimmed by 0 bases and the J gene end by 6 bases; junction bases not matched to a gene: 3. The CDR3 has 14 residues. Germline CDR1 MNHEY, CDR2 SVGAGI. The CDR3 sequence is CASSYSGQGDGYTF. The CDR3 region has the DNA TGTGCCAGCAGTTACTCAGGACAGGGAGATGGCTACACCTTC.

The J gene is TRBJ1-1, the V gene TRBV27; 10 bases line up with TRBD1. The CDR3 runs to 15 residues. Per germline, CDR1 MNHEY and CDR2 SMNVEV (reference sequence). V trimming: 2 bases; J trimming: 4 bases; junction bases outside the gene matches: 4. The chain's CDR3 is CASSLDRGPRTEAFF. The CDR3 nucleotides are TGTGCCAGCAGTTTAGACAGGGGGCCTCGCACTGAAGCTTTCTTT.

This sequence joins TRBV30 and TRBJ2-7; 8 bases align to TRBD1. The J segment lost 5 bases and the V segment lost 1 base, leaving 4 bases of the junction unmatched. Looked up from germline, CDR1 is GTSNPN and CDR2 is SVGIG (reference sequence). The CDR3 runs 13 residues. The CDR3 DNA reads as TGTGCCTGGAGTGGACAGGGGCGACACGAGCAGTACTTC. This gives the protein CAWSGQGRHEQYF.

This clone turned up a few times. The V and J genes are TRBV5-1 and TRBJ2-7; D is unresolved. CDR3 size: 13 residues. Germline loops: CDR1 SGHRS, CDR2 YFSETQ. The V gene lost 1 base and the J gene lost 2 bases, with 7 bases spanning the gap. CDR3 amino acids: CASSLHITYEQYF. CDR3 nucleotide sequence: TGCGCCAGCAGCTTGCACATTACCTACGAGCAGTACTTC.

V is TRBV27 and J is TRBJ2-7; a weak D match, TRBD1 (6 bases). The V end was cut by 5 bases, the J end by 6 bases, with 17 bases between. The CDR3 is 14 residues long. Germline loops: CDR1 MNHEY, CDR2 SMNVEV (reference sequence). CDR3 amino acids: CASSQDSGVSEQYF. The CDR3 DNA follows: TGTGCCAGCAGTCAGGACTCAGGGGTTAGCGAGCAGTACTTC.

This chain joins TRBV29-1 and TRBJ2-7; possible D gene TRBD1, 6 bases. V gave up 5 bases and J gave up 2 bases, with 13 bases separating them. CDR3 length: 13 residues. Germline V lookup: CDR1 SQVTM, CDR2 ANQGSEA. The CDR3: CSVLEDSTYEQYF. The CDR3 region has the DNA TGCAGCGTTTTGGAGGACAGTACCTACGAGCAGTACTTC.

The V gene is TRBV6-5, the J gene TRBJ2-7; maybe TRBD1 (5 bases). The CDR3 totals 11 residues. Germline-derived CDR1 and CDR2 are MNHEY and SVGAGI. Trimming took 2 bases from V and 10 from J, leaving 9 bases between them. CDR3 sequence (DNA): TGTGCCAGCAGTTACGGGGCGGCTCAGTACTTC. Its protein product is CASSYGAAQYF.

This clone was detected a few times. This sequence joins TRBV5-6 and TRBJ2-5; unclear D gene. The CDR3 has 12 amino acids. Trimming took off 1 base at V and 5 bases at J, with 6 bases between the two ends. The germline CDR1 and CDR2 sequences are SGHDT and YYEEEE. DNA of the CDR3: TGTGCCAGCAGCTTGCTGACCGAGACCCAGTACTTC. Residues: CASSLLTETQYF.

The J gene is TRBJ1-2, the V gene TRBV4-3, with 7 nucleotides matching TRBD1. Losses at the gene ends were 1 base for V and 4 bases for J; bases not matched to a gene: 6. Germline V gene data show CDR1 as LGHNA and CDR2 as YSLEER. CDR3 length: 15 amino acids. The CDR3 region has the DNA TGCGCCAGCAGCCAAGGTGTGGGACAGACCTATGGCTACACCTTC. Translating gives CASSQGVGQTYGYTF.

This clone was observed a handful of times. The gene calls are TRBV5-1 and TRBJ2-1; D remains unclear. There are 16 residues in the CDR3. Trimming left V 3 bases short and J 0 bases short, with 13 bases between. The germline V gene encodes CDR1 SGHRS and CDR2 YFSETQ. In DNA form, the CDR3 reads TGCGCCAGCAGCTACACCGGGTCCCCCTCCTACAATGAGCAGTTCTTC. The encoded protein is CASSYTGSPSYNEQFF. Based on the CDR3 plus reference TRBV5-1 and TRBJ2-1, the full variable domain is KAGVTQTPRYLIKTRGQQVTLSCSPISGHRSVSWYQQTPGQGLQFLFEYFSETQRNKGNFPGRFSGRQFSNSRSEMNVSTLELGDSALYLCASSYTGSPSYNEQFFGPGTRLTVL.

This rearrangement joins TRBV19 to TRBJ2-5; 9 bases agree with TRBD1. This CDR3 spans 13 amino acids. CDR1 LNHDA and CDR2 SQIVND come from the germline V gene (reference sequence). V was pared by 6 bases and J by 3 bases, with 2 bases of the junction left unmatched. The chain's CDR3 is CASSRDREETQYF. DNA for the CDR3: TGTGCCAGTAGCCGGGACAGGGAAGAGACCCAGTACTTC.

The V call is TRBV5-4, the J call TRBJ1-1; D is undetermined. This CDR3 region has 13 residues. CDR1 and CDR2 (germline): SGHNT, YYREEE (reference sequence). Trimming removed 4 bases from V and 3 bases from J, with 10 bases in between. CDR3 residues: CASSTTDDTEAFF. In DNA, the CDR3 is TGTGCCAGCAGCACAACAGATGACACTGAAGCTTTCTTT.

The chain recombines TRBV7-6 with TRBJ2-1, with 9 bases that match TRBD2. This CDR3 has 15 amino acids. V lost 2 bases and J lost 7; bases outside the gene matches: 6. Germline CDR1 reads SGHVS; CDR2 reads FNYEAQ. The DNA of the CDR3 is TGTGCCAGCAGCTTACTGGCTAGCGGGGTAAATGAGCAGTTCTTC. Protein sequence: CASSLLASGVNEQFF. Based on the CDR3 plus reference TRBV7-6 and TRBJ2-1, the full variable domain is GAGVSQSPRYKVTKRGQDVALRCDPISGHVSLYWYRQALGQGPEFLTYFNYEAQQDKSGLPNDRFSAERPEGSISTLTIQRTEQRDSAMYRCASSLLASGVNEQFFGPGTRLTVL.

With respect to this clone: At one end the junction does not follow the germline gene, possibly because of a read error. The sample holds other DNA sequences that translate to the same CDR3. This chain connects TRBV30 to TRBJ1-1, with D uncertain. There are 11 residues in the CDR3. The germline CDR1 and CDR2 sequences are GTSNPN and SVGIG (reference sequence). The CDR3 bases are TGTGCCTGGGGTGTCGGGACTGAAGCTTTCTTT. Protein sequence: CAWGVGTEAFF.

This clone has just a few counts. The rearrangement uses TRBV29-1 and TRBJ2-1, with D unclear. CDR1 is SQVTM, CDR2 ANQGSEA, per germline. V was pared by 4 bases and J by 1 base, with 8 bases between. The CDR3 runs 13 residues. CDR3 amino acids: CSVADRSYNEQFF. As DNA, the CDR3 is TGCAGCGTTGCGGACCGTTCCTACAATGAGCAGTTCTTC.

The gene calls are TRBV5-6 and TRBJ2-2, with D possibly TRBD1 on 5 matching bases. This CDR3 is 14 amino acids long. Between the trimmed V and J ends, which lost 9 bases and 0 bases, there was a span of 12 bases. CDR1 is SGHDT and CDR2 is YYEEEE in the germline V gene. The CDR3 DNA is TGTGCCACCATGGGGCAGACGAACACCGGGGAGCTGTTTTTT. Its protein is CATMGQTNTGELFF.

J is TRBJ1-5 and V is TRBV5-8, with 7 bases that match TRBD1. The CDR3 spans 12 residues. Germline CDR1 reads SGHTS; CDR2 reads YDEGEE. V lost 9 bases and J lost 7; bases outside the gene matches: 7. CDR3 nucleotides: TGTGCCACCTATACAGGGGCCCAGCCCCAGCATTTT. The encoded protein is CATYTGAQPQHF.

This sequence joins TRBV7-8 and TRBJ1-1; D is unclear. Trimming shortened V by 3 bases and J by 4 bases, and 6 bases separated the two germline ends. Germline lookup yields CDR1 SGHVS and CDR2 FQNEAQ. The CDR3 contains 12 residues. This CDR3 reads CASSLHSTEAFF. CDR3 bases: TGTGCCAGCAGCTTGCACAGCACTGAAGCTTTCTTT.

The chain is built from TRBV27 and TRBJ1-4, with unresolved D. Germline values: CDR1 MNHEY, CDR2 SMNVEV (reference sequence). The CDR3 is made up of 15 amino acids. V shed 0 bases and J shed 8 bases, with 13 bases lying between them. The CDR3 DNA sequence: TGTGCCAGCAGTTTATCAAGGACGCGAGGGGAAAAACTGTTTTTT. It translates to CASSLSRTRGEKLFF. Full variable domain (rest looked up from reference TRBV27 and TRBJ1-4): EAQVTQNPRYLITVTGKKLTVTCSQNMNHEYMSWYRQDPGLGLRQIYYSMNVEVTDKGDVPEGYKVSRKEKRNFPLILESPSPNQTSLYFCASSLSRTRGEKLFFGSGTQLSVL.

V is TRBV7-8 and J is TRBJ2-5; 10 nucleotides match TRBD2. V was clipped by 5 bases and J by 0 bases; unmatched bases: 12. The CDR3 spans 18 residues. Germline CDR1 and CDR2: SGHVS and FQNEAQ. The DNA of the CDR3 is TGTGCCAGCAGCGCCATATTAGCGGGGGGAAAGTACCAAGAGACCCAGTACTTC. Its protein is CASSAILAGGKYQETQYF.

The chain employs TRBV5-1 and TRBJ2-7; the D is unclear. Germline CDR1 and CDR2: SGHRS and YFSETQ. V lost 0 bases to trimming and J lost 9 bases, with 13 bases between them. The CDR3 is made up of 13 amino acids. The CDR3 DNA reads TGCGCCAGCAGCTTGGAGGGCCCCTCGGCGCAGTACTTC. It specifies CASSLEGPSAQYF.

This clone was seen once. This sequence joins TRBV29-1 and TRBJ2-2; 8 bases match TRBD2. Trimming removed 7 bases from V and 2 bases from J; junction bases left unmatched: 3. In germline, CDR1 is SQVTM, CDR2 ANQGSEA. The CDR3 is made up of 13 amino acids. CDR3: CSGSGDNTGELFF. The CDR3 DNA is TGCAGCGGTAGCGGGGATAACACCGGGGAGCTGTTTTTT.

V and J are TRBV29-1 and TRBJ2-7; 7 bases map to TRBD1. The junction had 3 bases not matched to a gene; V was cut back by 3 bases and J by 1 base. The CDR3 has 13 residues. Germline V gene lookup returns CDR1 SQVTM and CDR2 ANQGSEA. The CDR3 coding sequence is TGCAGCGTTGATACAGGGGAGTCCTACGAGCAGTACTTC. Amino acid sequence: CSVDTGESYEQYF.

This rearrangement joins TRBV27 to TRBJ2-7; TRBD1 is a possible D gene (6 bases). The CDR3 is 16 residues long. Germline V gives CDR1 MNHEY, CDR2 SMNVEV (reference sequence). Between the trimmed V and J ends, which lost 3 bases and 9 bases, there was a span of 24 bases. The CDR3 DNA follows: TGTGCCAGCAGTTTGGGCCCAGGACAGCCGCTACGAGGGCAGTACTTC. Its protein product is CASSLGPGQPLRGQYF.

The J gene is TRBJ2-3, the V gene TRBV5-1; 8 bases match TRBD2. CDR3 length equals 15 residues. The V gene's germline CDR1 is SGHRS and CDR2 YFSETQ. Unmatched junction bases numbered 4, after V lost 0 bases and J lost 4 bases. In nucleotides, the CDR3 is TGCGCCAGCAGCTTGGCGGCGGGGGGTCCAGATACGCAGTATTTT. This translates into CASSLAAGGPDTQYF.

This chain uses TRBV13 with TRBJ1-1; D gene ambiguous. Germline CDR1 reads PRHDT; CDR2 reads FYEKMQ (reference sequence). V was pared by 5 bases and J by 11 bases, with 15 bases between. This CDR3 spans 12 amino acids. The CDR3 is CASSADGNSAFF. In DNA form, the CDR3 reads TGTGCCAGCAGCGCAGACGGGAATTCGGCTTTCTTT. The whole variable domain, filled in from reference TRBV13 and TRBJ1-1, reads AAGVIQSPRHLIKEKRETATLKCYPIPRHDTVYWYQQGPGQDPQFLISFYEKMQSDKGSIPDRFSAQQFSDYHSELNMSSLELGDSALYFCASSADGNSAFFGQGTRLTVV.

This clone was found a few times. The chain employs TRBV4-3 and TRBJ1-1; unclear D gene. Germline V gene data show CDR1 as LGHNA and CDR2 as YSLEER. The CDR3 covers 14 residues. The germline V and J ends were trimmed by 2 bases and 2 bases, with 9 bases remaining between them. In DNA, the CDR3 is TGCGCCAGCAGCCAATATGACGCTAACACTGAAGCTTTCTTT. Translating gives CASSQYDANTEAFF.